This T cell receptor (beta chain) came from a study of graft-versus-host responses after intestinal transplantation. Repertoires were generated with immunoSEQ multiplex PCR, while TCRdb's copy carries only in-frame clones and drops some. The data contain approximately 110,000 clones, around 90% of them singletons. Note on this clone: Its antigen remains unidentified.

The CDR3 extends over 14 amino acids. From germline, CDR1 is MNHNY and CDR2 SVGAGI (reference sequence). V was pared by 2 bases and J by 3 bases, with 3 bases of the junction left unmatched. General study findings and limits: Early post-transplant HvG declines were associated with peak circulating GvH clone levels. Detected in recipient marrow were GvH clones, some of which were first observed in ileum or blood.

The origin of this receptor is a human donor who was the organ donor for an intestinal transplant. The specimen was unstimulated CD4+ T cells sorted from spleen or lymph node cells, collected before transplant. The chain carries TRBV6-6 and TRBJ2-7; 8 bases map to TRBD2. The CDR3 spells CASSYAGGYYEQYF. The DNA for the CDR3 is TGTGCCAGCAGTTACGCGGGAGGTTACTACGAGCAGTACTTC.